The 29 T cell receptor beta chains listed next were all sequenced from one sample in a study of T cells after posttransplantation cyclophosphamide. Assay: immunoSEQ multiplex PCR; the TCRdb copy retains only in-frame clones and omits some. Of about 17,000 clones in the sample, 65% to 85% were seen once. Methotrexate plus calcineurin inhibitor accompanied controls' myeloablative marrow transplants; sampling was 1 year later. This sample comprised PBMCs, obtained roughly 470 days after allogeneic stem cell transplant with calcineurin inhibitor and methotrexate. These TCRs come from a male patient aged 25-45 years who received an allogeneic stem cell transplant from an unrelated donor, was CMV-positive, and had acute and chronic GVHD. Some T cells may be transferred from the graft donor.

The J gene is TRBJ1-1, the V gene TRBV4-2, with TRBD1 identical over 9 bases. This CDR3 contains 16 residues. Trimming cost V 4 bases and J 0 bases; bases outside gene matches: 6. Per the germline V gene, CDR1 is LGHNA and CDR2 is YNFKEQ. CDR3 sequence (DNA): TGTGCCAGCAGCCCCGGGACAGGGATTATGAACACTGAAGCTTTCTTT. Encoded protein: CASSPGTGIMNTEAFF.

The chain has TRBV5-1 and TRBJ2-7; 7 bases are a match to TRBD1. CDR1 is SGHRS and CDR2 is YFSETQ in the germline V gene. The V segment lost 4 bases and the J segment 0 bases; nucleotides outside the gene matches: 10. This CDR3 spans 16 amino acids. The CDR3 sequence: CASSIEPGQISYEQYF. Written as DNA, the CDR3 is TGCGCCAGCAGCATTGAGCCGGGACAGATCTCCTACGAGCAGTACTTC.

The rearrangement links TRBV2 to TRBJ2-2; D is uncertain. Per the germline V gene, CDR1 is SNHLY and CDR2 is FYNNEI. The CDR3 consists of 15 residues. Trimming stripped 3 bases from V and 0 bases from J, with 8 bases between. Written as DNA, the CDR3 is TGTGCCAGCAGTGAGGTCACAGCGAACACCGGGGAGCTGTTTTTT. Its protein product is CASSEVTANTGELFF.

The rearrangement uses TRBV7-2 and TRBJ2-7; TRBD2 agrees at 11 bases. In germline, CDR1 is SGHTA, CDR2 FQGNSA. The V segment lost 5 bases and the J segment 3 bases; nucleotides outside the gene matches: 9. This CDR3 contains 16 residues. The CDR3 here is CASSPASLAGGYEQYF. CDR3 sequence (DNA): TGTGCCAGCAGCCCCGCGTCGCTAGCGGGGGGCTACGAGCAGTACTTC.

This clone was detected a few times. The chain uses TRBV4-1 and TRBJ1-5; possibly TRBD1 for D (5 bases). From germline, CDR1 is MGHRA and CDR2 YSYEKL. V was shortened by 0 bases and J by 2 bases, with 11 bases between the two germline ends. This CDR3 comprises 16 residues. The CDR3 nucleotides are TGCGCCAGCAGCCAAGACGGGGGTTTGGGCAATCAGCCCCAGCATTTT. Amino acids: CASSQDGGLGNQPQHF.

The chain uses TRBV5-4 and TRBJ2-7; 7 bases align to TRBD1. The V and J ends lost 2 bases and 4 bases, in that order; junction bases with no gene match: 9. The CDR3 is made up of 15 amino acids. CDR1 is SGHNT, CDR2 YYREEE, per germline (reference sequence). The CDR3 is CASSLGGRGPYEQYF. For the CDR3, the DNA is TGTGCCAGCAGCTTAGGGGGAAGGGGGCCGTACGAGCAGTACTTC. Using reference TRBV5-4 and TRBJ2-7 for the parts outside the CDR3, the full variable domain is ETGVTQSPTHLIKTRGQQVTLRCSSQSGHNTVSWYQQALGQGPQFIFQYYREEENGRGNFPPRFSGLQFPNYSSELNVNALELDDSALYLCASSLGGRGPYEQYFGPGTRLTVT.

The V call is TRBV5-5, the J call TRBJ2-6, with D perhaps TRBD1 (5 bases). Germline loops: CDR1 SGHKS, CDR2 YYEKEE (reference sequence). The V end was cut by 9 bases, the J end by 0 bases, with 10 bases between. The CDR3 loop spans 14 amino acids. The CDR3 loop reads CATLGVSGANVLTF. DNA for the CDR3: TGTGCCACCCTAGGGGTCTCTGGGGCCAACGTCCTGACTTTC.

The chain joins TRBV9 to TRBJ1-1; possible D gene TRBD1, 5 bases. The V gene lost 1 base and the J gene lost 10 bases, with 20 bases spanning the gap. The CDR3 length is 15 residues. The germline V gene has CDR1 SGDLS and CDR2 YYNGEE. The CDR3 is CASSVNGGARGGAFF. CDR3 DNA sequence: TGTGCCAGCAGCGTAAACGGAGGGGCGCGGGGTGGAGCTTTCTTT.

The V gene is TRBV9, the J gene TRBJ2-1, with 11 nucleotides matching TRBD2. Germline CDR1 SGDLS, CDR2 YYNGEE. The CDR3 covers 16 residues. V lost 4 bases and J lost 3; bases outside the gene matches: 6. CDR3 loop: CASSTIAGGRYNEQFF. The DNA of the CDR3 is TGTGCCAGCAGCACTATAGCGGGGGGGCGCTACAATGAGCAGTTCTTC.

The CDR3, as DNA: TGTGCCAGCTCACGCGGAACTAATGAAAAACTGTTTTTT. Its translation: CASSRGTNEKLFF. The chain is built from TRBV18 and TRBJ1-4; D gene ambiguous. Germline V gene lookup returns CDR1 KGHSH and CDR2 LQKENI. The V and J ends lost 4 bases and 1 base respectively, with 4 bases between them. CDR3 length: 13 amino acids.

The chain joins TRBV10-3 to TRBJ2-2; TRBD2 aligns across 11 bases. Germline CDR1 ENHRY, CDR2 SYGVKD. Trimming removed 4 bases from V and 4 bases from J; junction bases left unmatched: 8. The CDR3 is made up of 17 amino acids. The CDR3 loop reads CAISAQTSGIGTGELFF. DNA of the CDR3: TGTGCCATCAGTGCCCAGACTAGCGGGATAGGCACCGGGGAGCTGTTTTTT.

This clone was counted between two and nine times. The chain joins TRBV7-2 to TRBJ1-6; weak D call: TRBD1 (5 bases). V lost 1 base and J 7 bases, leaving 11 bases between the germline ends. CDR3 length: 15 residues. Germline values: CDR1 SGHTA, CDR2 FQGNSA. CDR3 amino acids: CASSLEQGRNSPLHF. Written as DNA, the CDR3 is TGTGCCAGCAGCTTAGAGCAGGGTAGGAATTCACCCCTCCACTTT.

The V gene is TRBV6-5, the J gene TRBJ1-3; D is uncertain. The germline V and J ends were trimmed by 4 bases and 0 bases, with 10 bases remaining between them. The CDR3 runs to 15 residues. Germline V CDR1 and CDR2: MNHEY, SVGAGI. The DNA for the CDR3 is TGTGCCAGCAGTTCTCCCCAGGTCTCTGGAAACACCATATATTTT. It translates to CASSSPQVSGNTIYF.

The chain is built from TRBV7-3 and TRBJ2-7; TRBD2 matches at 9 bases. The CDR3 consists of 13 residues. From germline, CDR1 is SGHTA and CDR2 FQGTGA. Trimming at V came to 5 bases and at J to 7 bases, leaving 6 bases not matched to a gene. Here the CDR3 DNA reads TGTGCCAGCAGCGCCCTCCTAGCGGGAGAGCAGTACTTC. Encoded protein: CASSALLAGEQYF.

The chain combines TRBV19 with TRBJ2-2; 8 nucleotides agree with TRBD2. Germline V lookup: CDR1 LNHDA, CDR2 SQIVND (reference sequence). The ends lost 5 bases at V and 6 bases at J; junction bases unmatched: 5. This CDR3 has 14 amino acids. The CDR3 here is CASSSGGPSGELFF. As DNA, the CDR3 is TGTGCCAGTAGTTCGGGAGGGCCGTCCGGGGAGCTGTTTTTT. Looking up the rest from reference TRBV19 and TRBJ2-2 gives the full variable domain: DGGITQSPKYLFRKEGQNVTLSCEQNLNHDAMYWYRQDPGQGLRLIYYSQIVNDFQKGDIAEGYSVSREKKESFPLTVTSAQKNPTAFYLCASSSGGPSGELFFGEGSRLTVL.

The chain carries TRBV18 and TRBJ1-1; possibly TRBD1 for D (5 bases). Trimming stripped 3 bases from V and 4 bases from J, with 18 bases between. The germline V gene encodes CDR1 KGHSH and CDR2 LQKENI. The CDR3 has 16 residues. In DNA form, the CDR3 reads TGTGCCAGCTCACCCACGCCTTTGCAGGGAAGCACTGAAGCTTTCTTT. It translates to CASSPTPLQGSTEAFF.

The chain employs TRBV4-3 and TRBJ1-2; TRBD1 matches at 9 bases. The V segment lost 0 bases and the J segment 4 bases; nucleotides outside the gene matches: 6. The CDR3 is 16 residues long. CDR1 LGHNA and CDR2 YSLEER come from the germline V gene. DNA for the CDR3: TGCGCCAGCAGCCAAGATCACGGGACAGGGTCCTATGGCTACACCTTC. This codes for CASSQDHGTGSYGYTF.

There are a few counts of this clone. The chain joins TRBV7-9 to TRBJ1-5; D perhaps matches TRBD1 (5 bases). The CDR3 consists of 13 residues. V was pared by 4 bases and J by 4 bases, with 8 bases between. The germline V gene has CDR1 SEHNR and CDR2 FQNEAQ (reference sequence). Here the CDR3 DNA reads TGTGCCAGCAGCTCCGGGGGGAATCAGCCCCAGCATTTT. Amino acid sequence: CASSSGGNQPQHF. Full variable domain (outside the CDR3, taken from reference TRBV7-9 and TRBJ1-5): DTGVSQNPRHKITKRGQNVTFRCDPISEHNRLYWYRQTLGQGPEFLTYFQNEAQLEKSRLLSDRFSAERPKGSFSTLEIQRTEQGDSAMYLCASSSGGNQPQHFGDGTRLSIL.

This chain connects TRBV6-1 to TRBJ1-5; tentative D call: TRBD1 (5 bases). The ends were cut back, 6 bases at V and 5 bases at J, with 17 bases in the middle. Per the germline V gene, CDR1 is MNHNS and CDR2 is SASEGT. The CDR3 is 15 amino acids. Here the CDR3 reads CASRTAGGWDQPQHF. CDR3 DNA: TGTGCCAGCAGGACCGCTGGGGGGTGGGATCAGCCCCAGCATTTT.

The CDR3 DNA reads TGTGCCTGGGCGGGGGACCAGTCGGGCTATGAGCAGTTCTTC. It specifies CAWAGDQSGYEQFF. The rearrangement joins TRBV30 to TRBJ2-1, with 7 bases matching TRBD2. CDR1 and CDR2 from the germline V gene are GTSNPN and SVGIG (reference sequence). The CDR3 consists of 14 residues. Trimming removed 5 bases from V and 8 bases from J; junction bases left unmatched: 12.

The chain links TRBV13 to TRBJ1-2; 7 bases map to TRBD1. This CDR3 has 12 residues. The V segment lost 5 bases and the J segment 7 bases; nucleotides outside the gene matches: 4. Germline V gene sequence: CDR1 PRHDT, CDR2 FYEKMQ (reference sequence). In nucleotides, the CDR3 is TGTGCCAGCAGCGGGACAGTACCTGGCTACACCTTC. Amino acids: CASSGTVPGYTF.

V and J are TRBV13 and TRBJ2-1; 15 bases map to TRBD2. The CDR3 is made up of 19 amino acids. The junction had 9 bases not matched to a gene; V was cut back by 5 bases and J by 1 base. Germline CDR1 and CDR2: PRHDT and FYEKMQ (reference sequence). This CDR3 reads CASSPPGLAGGRSYNEQFF. The CDR3 coding sequence is TGTGCCAGCAGCCCCCCGGGACTAGCGGGAGGCCGGTCCTACAATGAGCAGTTCTTC.

V is TRBV2 and J is TRBJ2-3; 7 positions agree with TRBD1. CDR3 size: 13 residues. Trimming at V came to 6 bases and at J to 0 bases, leaving 0 bases not matched to a gene. The germline V gene encodes CDR1 SNHLY and CDR2 FYNNEI. The CDR3 loop is CASRGQSTDTQYF. The CDR3 bases are TGTGCCAGCAGGGGACAGAGCACAGATACGCAGTATTTT.

V usage is TRBV30 and J usage is TRBJ1-5; 10 nucleotides agree with TRBD1. This CDR3 has 14 residues. V shed 1 base and J 4 bases; nucleotides not matched to a gene: 1. Germline-derived CDR1 and CDR2 are GTSNPN and SVGIG (reference sequence). The CDR3 here is CAWSGTGGNQPQHF. The CDR3 DNA is TGTGCCTGGAGTGGGACAGGGGGTAATCAGCCCCAGCATTTT.

The gene calls are TRBV20-1 and TRBJ2-7; D is uncertain. V shed 2 bases and J shed 4 bases, with 6 bases lying between them. The CDR3 has 11 residues. The germline V gene encodes CDR1 DFQATT and CDR2 SNEGSKA (reference sequence). The DNA of the CDR3 is TGCAGTGCTAGACTTAGATACGAGCAGTACTTC. Its translation is CSARLRYEQYF.

The V and J genes are TRBV10-3 and TRBJ2-2, with D unclear. V lost 3 bases to trimming and J lost 2 bases, with 13 bases between them. Germline V gene sequence: CDR1 ENHRY, CDR2 SYGVKD. CDR3 length: 16 residues. The CDR3 sequence: CAISETAPTNTGELFF. The CDR3 coding sequence is TGTGCCATCAGTGAAACAGCCCCTACTAACACCGGGGAGCTGTTTTTT.

The chain uses TRBV19 and TRBJ1-2; 9 positions match TRBD1. The J segment lost 6 bases and the V segment lost 5 bases, leaving 10 bases of the junction unmatched. The germline V gene has CDR1 LNHDA and CDR2 SQIVND (reference sequence). This CDR3 is 15 amino acids long. The CDR3 DNA sequence: TGTGCCAGTAGTCCTACCGGGACAGGGATAAATGGCTACACCTTC. It yields the protein CASSPTGTGINGYTF.

This clone has a single count. V gene TRBV4-3 combines with J gene TRBJ2-7; TRBD1 matches at 7 bases. CDR1 and CDR2 (germline): LGHNA, YSLEER. Losses at the gene ends were 0 bases for V and 4 bases for J; bases not matched to a gene: 6. This CDR3 is built from 15 residues. CDR3 nucleotides: TGCGCCAGCAGCCAAGATTTCAGGGGGAAATACGAGCAGTACTTC. Translating gives CASSQDFRGKYEQYF.

The rearrangement links TRBV5-8 to TRBJ2-1; D gene unclear. Germline V gene lookup returns CDR1 SGHTS and CDR2 YDEGEE. With 0 bases removed from V and 13 bases from J, the gap between germline ends came to 11 bases. The CDR3 covers 12 residues. CDR3 sequence reads: CASSLGGYDQFF. The CDR3, as DNA: TGTGCCAGCAGCTTGGGAGGTTACGATCAGTTCTTC. The entire variable domain, with the rest obtained from reference TRBV5-8 and TRBJ2-1, is as follows: EAGVTQSPTHLIKTRGQQATLRCSPISGHTSVYWYQQALGLGLQFLLWYDEGEERNRGNFPPRFSGRQFPNYSSELNVNALELEDSALYLCASSLGGYDQFFGPGTRLTVL.